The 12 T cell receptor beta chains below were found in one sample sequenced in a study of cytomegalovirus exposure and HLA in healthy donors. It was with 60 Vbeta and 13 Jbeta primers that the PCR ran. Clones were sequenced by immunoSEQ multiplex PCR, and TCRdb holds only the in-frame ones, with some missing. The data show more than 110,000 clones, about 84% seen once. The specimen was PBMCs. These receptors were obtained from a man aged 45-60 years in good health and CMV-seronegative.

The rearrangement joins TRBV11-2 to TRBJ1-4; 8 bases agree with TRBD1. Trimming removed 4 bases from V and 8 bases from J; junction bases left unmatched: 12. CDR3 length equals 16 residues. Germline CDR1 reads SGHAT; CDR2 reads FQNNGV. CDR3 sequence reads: CASSSTMGQAEEKLFF. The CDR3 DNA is TGTGCCAGCAGCTCTACCATGGGACAGGCGGAAGAAAAACTGTTTTTT.

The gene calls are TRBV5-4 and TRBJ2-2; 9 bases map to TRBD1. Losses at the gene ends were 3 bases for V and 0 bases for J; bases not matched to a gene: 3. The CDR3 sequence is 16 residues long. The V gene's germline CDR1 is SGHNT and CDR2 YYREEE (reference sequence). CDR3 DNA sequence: TGTGCCAGCAGCTGGGGGACAGGGCCGAACACCGGGGAGCTGTTTTTT. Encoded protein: CASSWGTGPNTGELFF.

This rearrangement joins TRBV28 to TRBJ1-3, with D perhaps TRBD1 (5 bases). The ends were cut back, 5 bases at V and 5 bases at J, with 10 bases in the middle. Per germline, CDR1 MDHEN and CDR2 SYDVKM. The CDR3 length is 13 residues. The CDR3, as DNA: TGTGCCAGCAGTAATTCAGGGCGAAACACCATATATTTT. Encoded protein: CASSNSGRNTIYF.

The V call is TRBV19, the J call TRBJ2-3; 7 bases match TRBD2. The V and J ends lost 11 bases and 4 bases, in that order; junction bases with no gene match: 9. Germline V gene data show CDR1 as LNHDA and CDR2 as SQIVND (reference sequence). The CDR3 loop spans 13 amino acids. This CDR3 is CASKGEGADTQYF. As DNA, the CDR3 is TGTGCCTCAAAAGGGGAGGGCGCAGATACGCAGTATTTT.

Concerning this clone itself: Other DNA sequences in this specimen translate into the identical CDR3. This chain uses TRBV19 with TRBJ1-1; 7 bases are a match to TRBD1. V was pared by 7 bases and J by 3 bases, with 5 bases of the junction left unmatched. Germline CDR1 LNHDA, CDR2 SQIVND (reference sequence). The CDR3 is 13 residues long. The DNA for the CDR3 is TGTGCCAGTACCCGGACAGGTGACACTGAAGCTTTCTTT. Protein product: CASTRTGDTEAFF.

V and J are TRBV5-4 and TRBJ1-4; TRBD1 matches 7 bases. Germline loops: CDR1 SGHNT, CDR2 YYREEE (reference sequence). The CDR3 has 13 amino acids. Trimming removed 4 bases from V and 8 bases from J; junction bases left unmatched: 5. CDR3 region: CASSPGQAEKLFF. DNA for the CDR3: TGTGCCAGCAGCCCCGGACAGGCCGAAAAACTGTTTTTT.

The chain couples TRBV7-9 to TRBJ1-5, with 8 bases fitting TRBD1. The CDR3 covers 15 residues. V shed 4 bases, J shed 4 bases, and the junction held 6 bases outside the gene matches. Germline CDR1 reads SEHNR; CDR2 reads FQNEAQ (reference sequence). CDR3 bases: TGTGCCAGCAGCTACGGACAGGGCCTGAATCAGCCCCAGCATTTT. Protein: CASSYGQGLNQPQHF. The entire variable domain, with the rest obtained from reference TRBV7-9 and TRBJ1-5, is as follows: DTGVSQNPRHKITKRGQNVTFRCDPISEHNRLYWYRQTLGQGPEFLTYFQNEAQLEKSRLLSDRFSAERPKGSFSTLEIQRTEQGDSAMYLCASSYGQGLNQPQHFGDGTRLSIL.

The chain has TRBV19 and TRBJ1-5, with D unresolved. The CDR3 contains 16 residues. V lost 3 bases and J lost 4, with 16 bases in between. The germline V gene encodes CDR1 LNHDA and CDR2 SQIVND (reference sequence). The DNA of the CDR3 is TGTGCCAGTAGTATCACAGACCCCACGGGAAATCAGCCCCAGCATTTT. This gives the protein CASSITDPTGNQPQHF.

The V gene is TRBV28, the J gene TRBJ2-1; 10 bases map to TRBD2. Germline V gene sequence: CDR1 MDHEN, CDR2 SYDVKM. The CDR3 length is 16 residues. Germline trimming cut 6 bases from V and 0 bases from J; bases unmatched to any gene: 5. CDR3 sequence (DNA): TGTGCCAGCAGGCCCGGGACTAGCGACTCCTACAATGAGCAGTTCTTC. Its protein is CASRPGTSDSYNEQFF.

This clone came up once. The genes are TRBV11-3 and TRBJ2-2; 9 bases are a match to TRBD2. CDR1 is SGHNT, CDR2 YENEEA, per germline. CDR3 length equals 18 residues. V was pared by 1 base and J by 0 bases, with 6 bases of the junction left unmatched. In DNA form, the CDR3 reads TGTGCCAGCAGCTTAGGGAATAGCGGGGGCCCGAACACCGGGGAGCTGTTTTTT. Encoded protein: CASSLGNSGGPNTGELFF.

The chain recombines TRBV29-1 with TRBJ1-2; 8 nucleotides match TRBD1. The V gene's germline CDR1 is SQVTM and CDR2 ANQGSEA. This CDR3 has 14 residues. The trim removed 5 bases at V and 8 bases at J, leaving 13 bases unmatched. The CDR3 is CSVTQGATNQGYTF. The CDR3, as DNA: TGCAGCGTTACGCAGGGGGCTACGAATCAGGGCTACACCTTC.

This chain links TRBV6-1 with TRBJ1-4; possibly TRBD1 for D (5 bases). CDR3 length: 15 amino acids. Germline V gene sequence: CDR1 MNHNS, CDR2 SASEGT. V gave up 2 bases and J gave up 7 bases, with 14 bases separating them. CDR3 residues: CASSEPRLGGEKLFF. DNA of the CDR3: TGTGCCAGCAGTGAACCTCGGCTCGGGGGTGAAAAACTGTTTTTT.